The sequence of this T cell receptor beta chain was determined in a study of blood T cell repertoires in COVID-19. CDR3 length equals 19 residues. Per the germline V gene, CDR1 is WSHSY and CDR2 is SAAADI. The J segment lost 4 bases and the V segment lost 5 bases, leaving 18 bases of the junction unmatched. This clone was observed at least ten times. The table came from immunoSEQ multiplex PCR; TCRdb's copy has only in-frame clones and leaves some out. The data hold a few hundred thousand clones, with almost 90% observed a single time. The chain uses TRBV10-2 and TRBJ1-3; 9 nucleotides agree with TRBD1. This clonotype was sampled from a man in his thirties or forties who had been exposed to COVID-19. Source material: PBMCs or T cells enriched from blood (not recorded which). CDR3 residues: CASSLIVPGQGSPGNTIYF. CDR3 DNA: TGCGCCAGCAGTCTTATCGTCCCGGGACAGGGTTCGCCGGGAAACACCATATATTTT.